The text below deals with one TCR beta chain. The sample comes from a study of technical replicates of blood from a handful of donors. The assay was immunoSEQ multiplex PCR, and TCRdb's table has in-frame clones only and misses some. The repertoire holds around 76,000 clones, with 85% to 95% as singletons. CDR3 size: 14 residues. Germline V CDR1 and CDR2: MGHRA, YSYEKL. Trimming cost V 8 bases and J 4 bases; bases outside gene matches: 9. This chain uses TRBV4-1 with TRBJ1-1; 8 nucleotides match TRBD1. This clonotype was sampled from a human donor in good health. Source material: T cells isolated from PBMCs. The CDR3 DNA reads as TGCGCCAGCCGAACAGGGGGAACAAGCACTGAAGCTTTCTTT. It codes for CASRTGGTSTEAFF.